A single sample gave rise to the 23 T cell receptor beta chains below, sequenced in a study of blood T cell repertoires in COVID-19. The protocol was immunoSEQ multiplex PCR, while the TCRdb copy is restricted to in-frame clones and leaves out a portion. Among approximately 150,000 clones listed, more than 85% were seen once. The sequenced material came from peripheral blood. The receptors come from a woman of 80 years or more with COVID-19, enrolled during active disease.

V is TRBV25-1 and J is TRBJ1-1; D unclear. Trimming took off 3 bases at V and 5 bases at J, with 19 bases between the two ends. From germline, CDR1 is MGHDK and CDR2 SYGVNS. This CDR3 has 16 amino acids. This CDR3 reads CASSENLENTATEAFF. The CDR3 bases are TGTGCCAGCAGTGAGAACCTGGAGAATACGGCGACTGAAGCTTTCTTT.

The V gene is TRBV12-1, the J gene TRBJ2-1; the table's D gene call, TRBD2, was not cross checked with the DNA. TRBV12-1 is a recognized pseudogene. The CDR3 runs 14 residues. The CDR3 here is CASSVGREDDEQFF. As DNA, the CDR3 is TGTGCCAGCAGCGTGGGGCGGGAGGATGATGAGCAGTTCTTC.

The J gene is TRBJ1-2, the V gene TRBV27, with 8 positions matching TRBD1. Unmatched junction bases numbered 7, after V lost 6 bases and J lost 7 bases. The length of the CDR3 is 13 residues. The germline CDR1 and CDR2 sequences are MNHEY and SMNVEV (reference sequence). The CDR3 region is CASSLDRESGYTF. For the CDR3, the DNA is TGTGCCAGCAGCCTGGACAGGGAAAGTGGCTACACCTTC.

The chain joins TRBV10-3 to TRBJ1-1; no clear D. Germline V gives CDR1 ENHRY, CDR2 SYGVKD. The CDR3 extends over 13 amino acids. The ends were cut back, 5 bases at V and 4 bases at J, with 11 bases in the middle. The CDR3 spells CAISPTEGTEAFF. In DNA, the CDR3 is TGTGCCATCAGTCCCACAGAGGGCACTGAAGCTTTCTTT.

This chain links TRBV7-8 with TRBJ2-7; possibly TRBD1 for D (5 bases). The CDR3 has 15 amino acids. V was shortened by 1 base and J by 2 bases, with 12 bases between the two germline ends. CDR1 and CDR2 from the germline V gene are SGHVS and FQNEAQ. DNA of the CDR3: TGTGCCAGCAGCTTAGAAGCAGGGCCTACCTACGAGCAGTACTTC. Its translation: CASSLEAGPTYEQYF.

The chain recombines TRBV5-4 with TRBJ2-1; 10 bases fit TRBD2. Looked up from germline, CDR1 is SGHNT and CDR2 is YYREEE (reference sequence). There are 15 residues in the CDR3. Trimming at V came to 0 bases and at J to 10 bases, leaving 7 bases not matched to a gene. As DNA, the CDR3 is TGTGCCAGCAGCTTGGAAGGGCTAGCGGGAGTCGAGCAGTTCTTC. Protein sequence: CASSLEGLAGVEQFF.

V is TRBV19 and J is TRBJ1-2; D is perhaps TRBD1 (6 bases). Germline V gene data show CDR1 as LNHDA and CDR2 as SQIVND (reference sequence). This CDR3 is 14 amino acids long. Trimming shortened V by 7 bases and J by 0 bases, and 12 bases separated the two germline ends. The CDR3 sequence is CASTEDRTNYGYTF. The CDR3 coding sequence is TGTGCCAGTACCGAGGACAGAACTAACTATGGCTACACCTTC.

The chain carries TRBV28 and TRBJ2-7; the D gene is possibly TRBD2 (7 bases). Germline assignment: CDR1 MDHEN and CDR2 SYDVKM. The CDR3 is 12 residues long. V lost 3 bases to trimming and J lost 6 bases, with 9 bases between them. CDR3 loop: CASSFGGREQYF. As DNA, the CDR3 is TGTGCCAGCAGTTTCGGGGGGCGCGAGCAGTACTTC.

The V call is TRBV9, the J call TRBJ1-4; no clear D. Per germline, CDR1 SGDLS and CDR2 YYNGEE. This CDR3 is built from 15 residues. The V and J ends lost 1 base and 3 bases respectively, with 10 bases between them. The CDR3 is CASSVRSRANEKLFF. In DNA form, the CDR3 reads TGTGCCAGCAGCGTAAGGTCGAGGGCTAATGAAAAACTGTTTTTT.

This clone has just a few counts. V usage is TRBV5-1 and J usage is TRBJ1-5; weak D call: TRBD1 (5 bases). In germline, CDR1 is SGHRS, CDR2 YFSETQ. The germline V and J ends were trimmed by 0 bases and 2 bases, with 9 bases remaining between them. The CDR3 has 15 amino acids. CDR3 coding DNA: TGCGCCAGCAGCTTGGCAGGGTTGGGCAATCAGCCCCAGCATTTT. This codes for CASSLAGLGNQPQHF.

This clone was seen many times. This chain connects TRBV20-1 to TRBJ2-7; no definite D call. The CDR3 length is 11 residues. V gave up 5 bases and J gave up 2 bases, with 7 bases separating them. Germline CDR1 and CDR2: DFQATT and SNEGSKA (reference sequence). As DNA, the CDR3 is TGCAGTGCTCCGTACACCTACGAGCAGTACTTC. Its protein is CSAPYTYEQYF.

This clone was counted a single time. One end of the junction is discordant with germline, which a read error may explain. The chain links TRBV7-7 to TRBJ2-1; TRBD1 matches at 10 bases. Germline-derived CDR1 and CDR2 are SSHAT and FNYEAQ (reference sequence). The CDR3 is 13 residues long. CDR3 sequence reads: CASSLDRGHEQFF. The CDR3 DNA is TGTGCTAGCAGCCTAGACAGGGGGCATGAGCAGTTCTTC.

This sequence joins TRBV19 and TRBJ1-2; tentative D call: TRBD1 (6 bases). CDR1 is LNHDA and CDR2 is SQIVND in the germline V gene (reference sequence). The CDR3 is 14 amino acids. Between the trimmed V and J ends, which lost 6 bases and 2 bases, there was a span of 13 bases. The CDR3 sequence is CASRAGQGNYGYTF. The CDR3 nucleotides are TGTGCCAGTAGAGCTGGGCAGGGGAACTATGGCTACACCTTC.

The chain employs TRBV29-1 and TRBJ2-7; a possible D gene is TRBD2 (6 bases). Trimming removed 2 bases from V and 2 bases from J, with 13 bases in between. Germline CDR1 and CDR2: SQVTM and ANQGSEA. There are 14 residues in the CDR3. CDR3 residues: CSVEQGGLTYEQYF. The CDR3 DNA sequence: TGCAGCGTTGAACAGGGAGGTCTGACCTACGAGCAGTACTTC.

CDR3 sequence (DNA): TGTGCCAGCAGCCCACTAGTAGCTGGTGAGCAGTTCTTC. It is translated as CASSPLVAGEQFF. This chain links TRBV9 with TRBJ2-1; D might be TRBD2 (5 bases). Germline V CDR1 and CDR2: SGDLS, YYNGEE. Trimming pared 4 bases from V and 9 bases from J, leaving 14 bases between. The CDR3 contains 13 residues.

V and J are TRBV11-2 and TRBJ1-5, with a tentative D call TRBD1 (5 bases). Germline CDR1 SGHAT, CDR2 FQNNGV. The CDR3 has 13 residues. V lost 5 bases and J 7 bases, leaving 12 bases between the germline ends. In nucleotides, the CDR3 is TGTGCCAGCAGCCCTGGGGGGAACCAGCCCCAGCATTTT. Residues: CASSPGGNQPQHF.

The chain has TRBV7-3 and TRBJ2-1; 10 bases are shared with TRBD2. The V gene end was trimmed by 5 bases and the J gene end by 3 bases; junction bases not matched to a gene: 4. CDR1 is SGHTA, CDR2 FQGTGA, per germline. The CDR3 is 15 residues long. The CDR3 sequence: CASSPGTSVYNEQFF. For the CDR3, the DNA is TGTGCCAGCAGCCCAGGGACTAGCGTCTACAATGAGCAGTTCTTC.

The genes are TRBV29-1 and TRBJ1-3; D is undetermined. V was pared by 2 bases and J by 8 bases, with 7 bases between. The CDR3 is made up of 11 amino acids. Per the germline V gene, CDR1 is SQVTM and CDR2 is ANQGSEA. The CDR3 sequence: CSVEREDTIYF. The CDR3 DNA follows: TGCAGCGTTGAACGAGAAGACACCATATATTTT.

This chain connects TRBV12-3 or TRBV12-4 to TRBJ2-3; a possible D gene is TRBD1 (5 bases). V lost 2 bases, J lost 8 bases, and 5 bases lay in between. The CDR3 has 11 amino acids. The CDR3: CASSLRGTQYF. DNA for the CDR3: TGTGCCAGCAGTTTAAGGGGTACGCAGTATTTT.

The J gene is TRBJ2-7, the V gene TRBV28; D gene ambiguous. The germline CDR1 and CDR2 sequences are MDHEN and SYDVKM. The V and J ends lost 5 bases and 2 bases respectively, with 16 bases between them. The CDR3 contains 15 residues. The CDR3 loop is CASSPPVQSPYEQYF. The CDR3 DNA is TGTGCCAGCAGTCCTCCGGTTCAATCCCCCTACGAGCAGTACTTC.

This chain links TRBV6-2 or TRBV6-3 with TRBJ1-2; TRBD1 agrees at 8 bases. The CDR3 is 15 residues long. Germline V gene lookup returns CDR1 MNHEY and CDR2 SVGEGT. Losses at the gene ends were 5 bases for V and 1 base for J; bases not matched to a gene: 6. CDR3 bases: TGTGCCAGCAGTGACCGGGACAGGTTTAACTATGGCTACACCTTC. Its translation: CASSDRDRFNYGYTF.

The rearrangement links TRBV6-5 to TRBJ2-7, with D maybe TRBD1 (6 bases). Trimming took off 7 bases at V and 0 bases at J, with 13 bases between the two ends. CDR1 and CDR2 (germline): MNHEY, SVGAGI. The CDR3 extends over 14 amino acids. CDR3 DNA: TGTGCCAGCACCACGGGACACCTCTCCTACGAGCAGTACTTC. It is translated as CASTTGHLSYEQYF.

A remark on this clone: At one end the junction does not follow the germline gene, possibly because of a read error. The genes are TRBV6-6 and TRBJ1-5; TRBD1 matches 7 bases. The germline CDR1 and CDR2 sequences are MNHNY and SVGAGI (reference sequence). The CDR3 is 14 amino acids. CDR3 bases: TGTGCCAGCACTTACGACAGGGTCTCATCAGGCCAGCATTTT. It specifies CASTYDRVSSGQHF.